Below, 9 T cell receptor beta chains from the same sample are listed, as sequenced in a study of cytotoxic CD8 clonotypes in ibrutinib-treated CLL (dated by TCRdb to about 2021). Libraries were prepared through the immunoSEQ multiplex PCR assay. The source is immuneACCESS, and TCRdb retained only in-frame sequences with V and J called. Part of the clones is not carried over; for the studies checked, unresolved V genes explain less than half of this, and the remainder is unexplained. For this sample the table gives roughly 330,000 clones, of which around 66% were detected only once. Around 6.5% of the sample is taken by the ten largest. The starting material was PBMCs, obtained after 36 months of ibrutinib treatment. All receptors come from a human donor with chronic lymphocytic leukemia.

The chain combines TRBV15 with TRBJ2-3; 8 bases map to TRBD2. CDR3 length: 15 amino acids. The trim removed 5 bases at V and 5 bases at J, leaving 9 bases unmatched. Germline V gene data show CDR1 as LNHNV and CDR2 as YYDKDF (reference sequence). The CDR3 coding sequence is TGTGCCACCAGCTCGGGAGGGAGGGCTGAAGATACGCAGTATTTT. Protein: CATSSGGRAEDTQYF.

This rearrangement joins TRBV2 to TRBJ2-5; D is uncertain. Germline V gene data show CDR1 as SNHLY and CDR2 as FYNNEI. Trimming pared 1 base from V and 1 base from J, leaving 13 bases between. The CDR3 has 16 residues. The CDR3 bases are TGTGCCAGCAGTGAAGACGGCCTAGTGTTCCAAGAGACCCAGTACTTC. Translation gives CASSEDGLVFQETQYF.

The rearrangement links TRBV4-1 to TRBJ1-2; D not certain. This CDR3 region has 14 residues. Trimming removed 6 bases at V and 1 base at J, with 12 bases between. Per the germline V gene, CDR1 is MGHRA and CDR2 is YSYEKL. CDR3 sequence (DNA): TGCGCCAGCAGGCCAACAACTCTTAACTATGGCTACACCTTC. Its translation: CASRPTTLNYGYTF.

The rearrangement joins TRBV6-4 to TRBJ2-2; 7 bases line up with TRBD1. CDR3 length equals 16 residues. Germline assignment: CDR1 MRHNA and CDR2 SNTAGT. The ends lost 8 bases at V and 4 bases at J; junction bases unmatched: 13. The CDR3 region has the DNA TGTGCCAGCGGTCTTCGGCCAGGGGGTTCCACCGGGGAGCTGTTTTTT. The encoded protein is CASGLRPGGSTGELFF.

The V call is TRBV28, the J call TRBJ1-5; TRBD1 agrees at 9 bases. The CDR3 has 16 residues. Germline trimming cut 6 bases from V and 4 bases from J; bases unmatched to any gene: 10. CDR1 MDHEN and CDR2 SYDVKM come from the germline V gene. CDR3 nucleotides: TGTGCCAGCAGACTCTCACAGGGGGCGCGTAATCAGCCCCAGCATTTT. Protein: CASRLSQGARNQPQHF.

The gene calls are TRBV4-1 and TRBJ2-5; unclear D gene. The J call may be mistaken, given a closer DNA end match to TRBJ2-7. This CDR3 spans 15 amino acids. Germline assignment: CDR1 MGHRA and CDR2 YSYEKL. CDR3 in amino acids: CASSQGPNGAYEQYF. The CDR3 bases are TGCGCCAGCAGCCAAGGTCCTAATGGCGCCTACGAGCAGTACTTC.

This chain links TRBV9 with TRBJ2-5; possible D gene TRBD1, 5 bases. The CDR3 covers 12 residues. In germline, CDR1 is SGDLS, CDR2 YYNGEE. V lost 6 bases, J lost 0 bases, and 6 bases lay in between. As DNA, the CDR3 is TGTGCCAGCAAAGGGGACCAAGAGACCCAGTACTTC. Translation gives CASKGDQETQYF.

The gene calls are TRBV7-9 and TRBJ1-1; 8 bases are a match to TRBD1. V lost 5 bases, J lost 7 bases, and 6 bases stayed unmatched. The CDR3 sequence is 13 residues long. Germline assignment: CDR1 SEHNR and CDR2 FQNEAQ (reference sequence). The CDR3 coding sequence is TGTGCCAGCAGCACAGGGGGAGTTGGTGAAGCTTTCTTT. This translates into CASSTGGVGEAFF.

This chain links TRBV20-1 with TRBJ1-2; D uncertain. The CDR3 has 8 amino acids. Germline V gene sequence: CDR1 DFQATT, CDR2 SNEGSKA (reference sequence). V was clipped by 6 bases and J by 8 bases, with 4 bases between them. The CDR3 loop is CSAWGYTF. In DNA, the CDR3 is TGCAGTGCGTGGGGCTACACCTTC.